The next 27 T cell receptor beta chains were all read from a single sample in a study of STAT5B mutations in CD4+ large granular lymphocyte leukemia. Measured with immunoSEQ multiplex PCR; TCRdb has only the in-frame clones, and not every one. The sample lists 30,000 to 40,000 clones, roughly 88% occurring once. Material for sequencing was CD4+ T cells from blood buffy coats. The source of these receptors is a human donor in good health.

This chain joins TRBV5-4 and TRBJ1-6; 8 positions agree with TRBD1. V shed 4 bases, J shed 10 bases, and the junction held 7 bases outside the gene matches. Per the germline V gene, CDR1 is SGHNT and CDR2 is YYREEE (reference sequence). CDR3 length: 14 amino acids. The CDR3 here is CASSAWTGPSPLHF. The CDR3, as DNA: TGTGCCAGCAGCGCATGGACAGGGCCCTCACCCCTCCACTTT.

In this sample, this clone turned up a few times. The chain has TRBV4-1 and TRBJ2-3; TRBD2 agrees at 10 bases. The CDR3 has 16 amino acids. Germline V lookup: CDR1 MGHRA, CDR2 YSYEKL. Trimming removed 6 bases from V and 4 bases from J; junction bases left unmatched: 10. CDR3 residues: CASRRLPSGSPDTQYF. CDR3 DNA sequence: TGCGCCAGCAGACGACTTCCTAGCGGGAGCCCAGATACGCAGTATTTT.

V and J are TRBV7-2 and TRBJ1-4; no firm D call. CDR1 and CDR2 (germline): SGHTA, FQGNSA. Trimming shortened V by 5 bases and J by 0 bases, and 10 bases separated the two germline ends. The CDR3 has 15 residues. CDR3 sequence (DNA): TGTGCCAGCAGCCGGACGTCTGCAACTAATGAAAAACTGTTTTTT. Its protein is CASSRTSATNEKLFF.

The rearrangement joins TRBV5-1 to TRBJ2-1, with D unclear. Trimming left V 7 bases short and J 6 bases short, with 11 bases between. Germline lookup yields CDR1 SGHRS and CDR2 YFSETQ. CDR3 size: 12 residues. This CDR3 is CASRIYGNEQFF. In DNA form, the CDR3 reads TGCGCCAGCCGAATATACGGCAATGAGCAGTTCTTC.

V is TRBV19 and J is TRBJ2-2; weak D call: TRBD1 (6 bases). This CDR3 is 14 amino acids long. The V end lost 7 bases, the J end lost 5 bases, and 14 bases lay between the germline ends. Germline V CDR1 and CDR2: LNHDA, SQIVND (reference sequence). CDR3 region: CASTLQGGTGELFF. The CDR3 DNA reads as TGTGCCAGTACTCTACAGGGCGGGACCGGGGAGCTGTTTTTT.

The CDR3 sequence is CASSLTPTGDGEQYF. The CDR3 nucleotides are TGTGCCAGCAGCCTCACCCCGACAGGGGACGGCGAGCAGTACTTC. The gene calls are TRBV4-2 and TRBJ2-7; 8 positions match TRBD1. This CDR3 is 15 amino acids long. Looked up from germline, CDR1 is LGHNA and CDR2 is YNFKEQ. V shed 4 bases, J shed 6 bases, and the junction held 11 bases outside the gene matches.

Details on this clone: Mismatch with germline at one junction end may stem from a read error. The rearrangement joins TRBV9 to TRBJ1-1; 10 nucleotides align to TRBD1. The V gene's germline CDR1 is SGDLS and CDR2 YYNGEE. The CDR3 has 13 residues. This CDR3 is CASSGTGTGVRYF. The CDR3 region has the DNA TGTGCCAGCAGCGGAACCGGGACAGGGGTGCGCTACTTT.

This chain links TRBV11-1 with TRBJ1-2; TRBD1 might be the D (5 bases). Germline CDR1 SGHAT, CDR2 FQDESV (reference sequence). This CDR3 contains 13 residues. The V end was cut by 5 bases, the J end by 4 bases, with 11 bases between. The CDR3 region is CASSPGTGYGYTF. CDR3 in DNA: TGTGCCAGCAGCCCCGGGACGGGCTATGGCTACACCTTC. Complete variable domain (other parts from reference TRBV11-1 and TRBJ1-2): EAEVAQSPRYKITEKSQAVAFWCDPISGHATLYWYRQILGQGPELLVQFQDESVVDDSQLPKDRFSAERLKGVDSTLKIQPAELGDSAMYLCASSPGTGYGYTFGSGTRLTVV.

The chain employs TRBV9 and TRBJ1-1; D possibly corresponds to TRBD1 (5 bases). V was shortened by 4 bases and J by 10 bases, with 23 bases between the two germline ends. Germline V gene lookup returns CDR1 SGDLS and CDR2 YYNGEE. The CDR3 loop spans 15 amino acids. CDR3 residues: CASSPRQKTNGGAFF. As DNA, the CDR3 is TGTGCCAGCAGCCCTCGACAGAAAACGAACGGGGGAGCTTTCTTT.

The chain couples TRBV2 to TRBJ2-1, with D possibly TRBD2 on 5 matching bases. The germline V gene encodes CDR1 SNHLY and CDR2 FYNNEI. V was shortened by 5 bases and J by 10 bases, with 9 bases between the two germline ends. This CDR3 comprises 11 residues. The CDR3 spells CASSSGGEQFF. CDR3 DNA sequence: TGTGCCAGCAGTAGCGGCGGCGAGCAGTTCTTC.

DNA for the CDR3: TGTGCCAGCAGAGTACCGACTGCTGCTATGAACACTGAAGCTTTCTTT. It translates to CASRVPTAAMNTEAFF. The J gene is TRBJ1-1, the V gene TRBV4-2; D gene uncertain. Germline values: CDR1 LGHNA, CDR2 YNFKEQ. This CDR3 spans 16 amino acids. Trimming removed 6 bases from V and 0 bases from J, with 17 bases in between.

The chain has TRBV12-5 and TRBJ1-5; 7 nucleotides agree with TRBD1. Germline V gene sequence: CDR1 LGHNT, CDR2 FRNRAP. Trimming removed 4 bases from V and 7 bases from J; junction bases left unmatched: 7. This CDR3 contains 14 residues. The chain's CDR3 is CASGSDRVGQPQHF. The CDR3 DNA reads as TGTGCTAGTGGTTCCGACAGGGTCGGGCAGCCCCAGCATTTT.

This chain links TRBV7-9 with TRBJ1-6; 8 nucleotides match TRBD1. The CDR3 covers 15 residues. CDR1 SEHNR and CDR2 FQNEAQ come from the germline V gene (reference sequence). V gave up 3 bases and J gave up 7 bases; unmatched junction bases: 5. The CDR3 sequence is CASSLGQVSNSPLHF. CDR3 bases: TGTGCCAGCAGCTTGGGACAGGTCTCGAATTCACCCCTCCACTTT.

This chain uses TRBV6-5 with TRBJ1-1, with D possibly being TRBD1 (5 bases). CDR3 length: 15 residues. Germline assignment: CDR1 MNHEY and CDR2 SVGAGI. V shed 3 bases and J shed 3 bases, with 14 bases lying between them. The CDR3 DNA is TGTGCCAGCAGTTATAGGAATTTGGGACACACTGAAGCTTTCTTT. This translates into CASSYRNLGHTEAFF.

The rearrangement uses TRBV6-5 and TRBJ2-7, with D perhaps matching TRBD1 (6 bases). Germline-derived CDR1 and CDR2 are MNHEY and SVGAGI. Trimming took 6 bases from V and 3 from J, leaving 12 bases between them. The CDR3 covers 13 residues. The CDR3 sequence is CASSSTGFYEQYF. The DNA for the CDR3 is TGTGCCAGCAGCTCGACAGGATTCTACGAGCAGTACTTC.

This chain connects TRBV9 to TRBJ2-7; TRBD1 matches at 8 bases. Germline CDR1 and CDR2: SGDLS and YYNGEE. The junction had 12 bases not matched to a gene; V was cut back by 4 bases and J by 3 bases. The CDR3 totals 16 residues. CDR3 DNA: TGTGCCAGCAGCTTAAATCGACAGGGGTCCTTCTACGAGCAGTACTTC. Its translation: CASSLNRQGSFYEQYF. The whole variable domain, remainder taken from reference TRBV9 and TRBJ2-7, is DSGVTQTPKHLITATGQRVTLRCSPRSGDLSVYWYQQSLDQGLQFLIQYYNGEERAKGNILERFSAQQFPDLHSELNLSSLELGDSALYFCASSLNRQGSFYEQYFGPGTRLTVT.

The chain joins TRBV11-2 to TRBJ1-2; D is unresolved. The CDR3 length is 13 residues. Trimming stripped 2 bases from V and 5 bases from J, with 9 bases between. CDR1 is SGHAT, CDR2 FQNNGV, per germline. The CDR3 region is CASSLLRNYGYTF. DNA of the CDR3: TGTGCCAGCAGCTTATTAAGGAATTATGGCTACACCTTC.

The CDR3 loop reads CAWIRKGANYGYTF. The CDR3, as DNA: TGTGCCTGGATAAGAAAGGGGGCTAACTATGGCTACACCTTC. V gene TRBV30 combines with J gene TRBJ1-2; a possible D gene is TRBD1 (6 bases). CDR1 is GTSNPN, CDR2 SVGIG, per germline (reference sequence). Deletions cut 4 bases from V and 0 bases from J, with 12 bases between. The CDR3 has 14 amino acids.

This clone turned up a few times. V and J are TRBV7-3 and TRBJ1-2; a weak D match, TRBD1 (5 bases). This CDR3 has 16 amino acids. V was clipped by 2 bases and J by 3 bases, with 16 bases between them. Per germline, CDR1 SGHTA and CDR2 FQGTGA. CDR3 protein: CASSLPRGSSDYGYTF. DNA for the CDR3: TGTGCCAGCAGCTTACCTAGGGGCAGCTCGGACTATGGCTACACCTTC. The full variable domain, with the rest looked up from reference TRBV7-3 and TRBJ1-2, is GAGVSQTPSNKVTEKGKYVELRCDPISGHTALYWYRQSLGQGPEFLIYFQGTGAADDSGLPNDRFFAVRPEGSVSTLKIQRTERGDSAVYLCASSLPRGSSDYGYTFGSGTRLTVV.

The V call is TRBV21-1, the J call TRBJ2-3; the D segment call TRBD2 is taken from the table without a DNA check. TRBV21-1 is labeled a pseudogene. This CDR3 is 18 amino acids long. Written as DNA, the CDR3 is TGTGCCAGCAGCATTACGGGGACTAGCGGGGGGGACCGGGACACGCAGTATTTT. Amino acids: CASSITGTSGGDRDTQYF.

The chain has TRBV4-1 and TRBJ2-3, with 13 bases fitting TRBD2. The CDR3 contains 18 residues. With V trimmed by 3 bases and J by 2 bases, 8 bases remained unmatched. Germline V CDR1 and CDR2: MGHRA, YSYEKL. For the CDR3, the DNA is TGCGCCAGCAGCCAGATTCCCGGACTAGCGGGAGTCACAGATACGCAGTATTTT. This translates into CASSQIPGLAGVTDTQYF.

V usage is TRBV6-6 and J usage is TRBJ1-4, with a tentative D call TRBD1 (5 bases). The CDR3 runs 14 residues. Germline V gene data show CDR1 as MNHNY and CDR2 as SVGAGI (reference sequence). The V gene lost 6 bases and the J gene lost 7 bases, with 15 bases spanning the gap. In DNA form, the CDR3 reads TGTGCCAGCAGGTCCATCGGCAGGGTTGAAAAACTGTTTTTT. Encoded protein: CASRSIGRVEKLFF.

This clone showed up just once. The CDR3, as DNA: TGTGCCAGTACCAATAGCGGGAGGGCCCTCAATGAGCAGTTCTTC. The encoded protein is CASTNSGRALNEQFF. The chain joins TRBV19 to TRBJ2-1, with 11 bases identical to TRBD2. Per germline, CDR1 LNHDA and CDR2 SQIVND (reference sequence). The trim removed 7 bases at V and 6 bases at J, leaving 8 bases unmatched. The CDR3 sequence is 15 residues long.

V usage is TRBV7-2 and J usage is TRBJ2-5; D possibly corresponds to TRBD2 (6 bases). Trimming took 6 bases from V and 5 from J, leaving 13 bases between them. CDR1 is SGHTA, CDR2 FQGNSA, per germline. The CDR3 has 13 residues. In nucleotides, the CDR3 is TGTGCCAGCAGGAAAAGGCGGGGTGAGACCCAGTACTTC. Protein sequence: CASRKRRGETQYF.

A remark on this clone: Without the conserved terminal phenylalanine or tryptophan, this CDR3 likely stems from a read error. DNA for the CDR3: TGTGCCAGCAGTCCTCGCGTGGGGTACACTGAAGCTTTCTCT. This gives the protein CASSPRVGYTEAFS. V is TRBV6-5 and J is TRBJ1-1; the D is unclear. CDR3 length: 14 residues. Deletions cut 5 bases from V and 3 bases from J, with 13 bases between. The germline V gene encodes CDR1 MNHEY and CDR2 SVGAGI.

The CDR3 nucleotides read TGTGCCAGCAGTGCGGGACAGGGGGCGTATCAGCCCCAGCATTTT. It is translated as CASSAGQGAYQPQHF. The chain is built from TRBV27 and TRBJ1-5; 12 bases are a match to TRBD1. Germline V gives CDR1 MNHEY, CDR2 SMNVEV (reference sequence). The ends lost 5 bases at V and 5 bases at J; junction bases unmatched: 4. There are 15 residues in the CDR3.

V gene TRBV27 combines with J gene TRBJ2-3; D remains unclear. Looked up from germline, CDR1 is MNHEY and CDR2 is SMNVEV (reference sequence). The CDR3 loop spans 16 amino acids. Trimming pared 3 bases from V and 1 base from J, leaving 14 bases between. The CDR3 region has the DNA TGTGCCAGCAGTTTCCGGTCGCCGCGCCGCACAGATACGCAGTATTTT. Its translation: CASSFRSPRRTDTQYF.